Shown below are 9 T cell receptor beta chains from a single sample sequenced in a study of T cells in Graves' hyperthyroidism and ophthalmopathy. TCR beta CDR3 region amplification was performed from RNA transcripts. With the HTBI primer set, the TCR CDR3 went through a first round of RT-PCR. TCRdb re-called the multiplex PCR reads through MiXCR, storing one row per CDR3 protein. The sample consists of about 59,000 distinct CDR3 sequences, approximately 50% of them appearing once. Input material: blood. The receptors originated from a woman aged 55-69 years with Graves' ophthalmopathy.

This clonotype was counted many times. The chain is built from TRBV4-2 and TRBJ2-7; tentatively, D is TRBD1 (6 bases). This CDR3 is 14 amino acids long. In germline, CDR1 is LGHNA, CDR2 YNFKEQ. With 0 bases removed from V and 4 bases from J, the gap between germline ends came to 10 bases. CDR3 residues: CASSQEGAQYEQYF. Here the CDR3 DNA reads TGTGCCAGCAGCCAAGAGGGGGCCCAATACGAGCAGTACTTC.

This chain uses TRBV2 with TRBJ2-3, with 11 bases aligning to TRBD2. This CDR3 region has 15 residues. The V gene end was trimmed by 5 bases and the J gene end by 3 bases; junction bases not matched to a gene: 4. Germline CDR1 reads SNHLY; CDR2 reads FYNNEI. The CDR3 here is CASSPRTSGTDTQYF. The CDR3 nucleotides are TGTGCCAGCAGTCCAAGGACTAGCGGGACAGATACGCAGTATTTT. The variable domain in full, completed from reference TRBV2 and TRBJ2-3, reads EPEVTQTPSHQVTQMGQEVILRCVPISNHLYFYWYRQILGQKVEFLVSFYNNEISEKSEIFDDQFSVERPDGSNFTLKIRSTKLEDSAMYFCASSPRTSGTDTQYFGPGTRLTVL.

This chain joins TRBV29-1 and TRBJ2-7; 7 bases are a match to TRBD2. Germline V gene data show CDR1 as SQVTM and CDR2 as ANQGSEA. This CDR3 comprises 13 residues. V dropped 3 bases and J dropped 5; count of bases not matched to a gene: 7. The CDR3 DNA sequence: TGCAGCGTTGAGGCGGGAGCGGTGAACGAGCAGTACTTC. Translating gives CSVEAGAVNEQYF.

This sequence joins TRBV12-3 or TRBV12-4 and TRBJ1-2; maybe TRBD1 (6 bases). This CDR3 spans 15 amino acids. V was trimmed by 3 bases and J by 1 base, leaving 12 bases between them. This CDR3 reads CASSFTGRINYGYTF. In DNA, the CDR3 is TGTGCCAGCAGTTTCACAGGGAGGATTAACTATGGCTACACCTTC.

V and J are TRBV12-3 or TRBV12-4 and TRBJ2-7; D may be TRBD1 or TRBD2 (5 bases each). V was clipped by 9 bases and J by 2 bases, with 14 bases between them. The CDR3 is 13 amino acids. CDR3 loop: CASNGDGAYEQYF. As DNA, the CDR3 is TGTGCCAGTAATGGGGACGGAGCCTACGAGCAGTACTTC.

V is TRBV5-1 and J is TRBJ2-6, with 8 bases matching TRBD1. CDR1 SGHRS and CDR2 YFSETQ come from the germline V gene. The length of the CDR3 is 20 residues. The J segment lost 3 bases and the V segment lost 2 bases, leaving 16 bases of the junction unmatched. Written as DNA, the CDR3 is TGCGCCAGCAGCTTAAGCCAGGGGGTTACAGGGGGTAGTGGGGCCAACGTCCTGACTTTC. Amino acid sequence: CASSLSQGVTGGSGANVLTF.

Comment on this clonotype: This may stem from a read error, because a much larger clone lies one nucleotide away. The chain carries TRBV28 and TRBJ2-1, with D uncertain. The CDR3 length is 14 residues. Germline V lookup: CDR1 MDHEN, CDR2 SYDVKM. CDR3 sequence (DNA): TGTGCCAGCAGGAGCGTTAGCTCCTACAATGAGCAGTCCTTC. This translates into CASRSVSSYNEQSF.

This clonotype was counted many times. The genes are TRBV30 and TRBJ2-7; D is ambiguous. This CDR3 is built from 12 residues. CDR1 and CDR2 from the germline V gene are GTSNPN and SVGIG (reference sequence). V was cut by 5 bases and J by 3 bases, with 11 bases left in between. CDR3 in DNA: TGTGCCTGGGCCGAGACTGACTACGAGCAGTACTTC. Translating it yields CAWAETDYEQYF.

A word on this clonotype: The germline gene is not matched at one end of the junction; a read error may be the cause. The V and J genes are TRBV12-3 or TRBV12-4 and TRBJ2-1; D may be TRBD1 or TRBD2 (6 bases each). This CDR3 contains 12 residues. CDR3: CDTGGSCNEQFF. The CDR3 nucleotides are TGTGACACCGGGGGCTCCTGCAATGAGCAGTTCTTC.